This T cell receptor beta chain was found in a study of T-cell memory formation after mild COVID-19. Study-level results: Pre-infection memory harbored some responding clones, suggesting cross-reactive memory joined.

V was pared by 3 bases and J by 1 base, with 8 bases of the junction left unmatched. The CDR3 loop spans 17 amino acids. Per germline, CDR1 SGHVS and CDR2 FQNEAQ. This clonotype was counted only a few times. Its antigen is undetermined. MiXCR was run by TCRdb on the 5' RACE reads, yielding one entry per CDR3 protein. The repertoire includes tens of thousands of distinct CDR3 sequences, less than 15% of them detected once, and about 29% sits in the top ten. The sequence derives from an adult woman who had mild COVID-19 (a few samples of this study predate the infection). Cell type and time point are not known. The material sequenced was PBMCs or a T cell subset sorted from them (not recorded which). J is TRBJ2-3 and V is TRBV7-8; 9 bases fit TRBD1. CDR3 residues: CASSFTGGSRGTDTQYF. CDR3 in DNA: TGTGCCAGCAGCTTCACAGGGGGCAGTAGGGGCACAGATACGCAGTATTTT. Looking up the rest from reference TRBV7-8 and TRBJ2-3 gives the full variable domain: GAGVSQSPRYKVAKRGQDVALRCDPISGHVSLFWYQQALGQGPEFLTYFQNEAQLDKSGLPSDRFFAERPEGSVSTLKIQRTQQEDSAVYLCASSFTGGSRGTDTQYFGPGTRLTVL.